This T cell receptor (beta chain) is drawn from a study of cytomegalovirus exposure and HLA in healthy donors. Researchers ran the PCR with 60 Vbeta and 13 Jbeta primers. Only in-frame clones appear in the TCRdb table, and some are missing; sequencing was by immunoSEQ multiplex PCR. The repertoire holds some 100,000 clones, around 80% seen once, with roughly an eighth in the top ten. V dropped 4 bases and J dropped 3 bases, with 15 bases sitting between them. In germline, CDR1 is LNHNV, CDR2 YYDKDF (reference sequence). This CDR3 has 15 residues. The TCR sequence derives from a male donor in good health and CMV-seropositive. The sequenced sample was PBMCs. V gene TRBV15 combines with J gene TRBJ1-2; possibly TRBD1 for D (6 bases). The CDR3 reads CATSTLGTRDYGYTF. The CDR3 nucleotides read TGTGCCACCAGCACCCTTGGGACACGGGACTATGGCTACACCTTC.